This T cell receptor (beta chain) was captured in a study of human T cells and chemical hapten exposure (dated by TCRdb to 2020 to 2022). Concerning the study at large: For sensitization, 2% DPC in acetone was applied to a 2 cm by 2 cm area of upper inner arm skin. Alopecia areata with under or over 50% scalp involvement, alopecia totalis and alopecia universalis were represented in the patient cohort, which was mostly female. In alopecia patients, the study followed how the peripheral blood TCR repertoire changed in vivo over primary and secondary sensitization to diphenylcyclopropenone (DPC), a hapten. Libraries were pooled for sequencing, and variation in per-sample TCR yields was attributed mainly to small differences in library volumes within the pool. Blood was sampled from patients pre-sensitization (week 0) and at 2, 6 and about 24 weeks after DPC sensitization. Patch tests used Finn chambers with 0.01% DPC on the upper back, scored after 6 days by International Contact Dermatitis Research Group standards. Roughly 30 alopecia patients provided blood for TCR sequencing at one to four time points (pre-sensitization, 2, 6 and 24 weeks). Patients additionally received weekly therapeutic DPC doses to the scalp throughout the approximately 22-week study period. The investigation overall reported the following: The number of TCRs above 1 in 1000 frequency did not change with DPC sensitization; there was no evidence of global repertoire structure alterations. Repeated subsampling changed both the strength of the expansion versus patch-test correlation and the threshold at which that correlation became significant. Patch test score was positively correlated with the number of PT1 expanded TCRs, with significance at thresholds 8, 16 and 32 but not at 4. Compared with pre-sensitization or healthy control sets, expanded TCRs formed significantly more large CDR3 similarity clusters, which is consistent with antigen-driven responses. Because every patient had alopecia, a presumed autoimmune disease, the patients' immune response might differ from that of healthy individuals.

CDR1 is given as SNHLY and CDR2 as FYNNEI, both from the germline V gene. Relative to germline, V is missing 8 bases and J is missing 5 bases, with 6 bases of the junction outside any gene match. Reading from cysteine to phenylalanine, the CDR3 counts 13 amino acids. Only the CDR3 DNA stays, 39 bases, in frame from base 1. This clonotype was detected ten times or more. No cognate antigen has been identified for it. No clone much larger than this one lies a single base away; base qualities are absent. To prepare the library, RACE was applied. The run used a NextSeq 500. Library preparation attached unique molecular identifiers to individual cDNA molecules for quantitative, reproducible TCR counting. From each blood RNA sample, both TCR alpha and TCR beta chains were sequenced. On the authors' methods: Samples had a median of approximately 96,000 TCRs, with a range from roughly 23,224 to 700,000. V, J and CDR3 annotation of the TCR reads was carried out using the Decombinator software suite. To make PS versus PT1 abundance plots, every sample was subsampled to the same number of TCRs (28,000). Expanded TCRs were defined as absent before sensitization and observed at least eight times at the 2-week time point. TCRdb itself trimmed the public reads at Q25 with fastp, ran MiXCR and retained productive beta chains. Rows are combined by CDR3 protein, so each entry shows the most common genes and DNA. In this record, the V and J calls reflect TCRdb's handling and not the investigators' own analysis. The sample contains over 65,000 distinct CDR3 sequences, under 14% of them found a single time. Together, the top ten hold about 1.6% of the sample.

Per the publication, the time point label means: patch test 2, 6 weeks after DPC sensitization. Sample treatment or condition, as interpreted from the label and publication: therapeutic diphenylcyclopropenone sensitization with weekly scalp DPC. Blood at each patch-test visit was drawn before the patch test was applied. Patients were considered eligible if aged 18 to 70, diagnosed with alopecia and deemed suitable for DPC therapy, and patients were excluded if pregnant. Total RNA was extracted from unfractionated whole blood that had been collected in Tempus Blood RNA tubes. The specimen was whole blood, collected in connection with sensitization to the hapten diphenylcyclopropenone (DPC). The chain is assembled from TRBV2 and TRBJ2-5, and 9 junctional nucleotides match TRBD1. This receptor was identified in a man between 18 and 29 years old with alopecia areata. Some clones in this sample may be carry-over from other donors' samples. The CDR3 here reads CASGGQGMETQYF. The nucleotide sequence reads as follows: TGTGCCAGCGGGGGACAGGGCATGGAGACCCAGTACTTC.